The clone carrying this TCR beta chain was seen only once. Trimming took 2 bases from V and 3 from J, leaving 6 bases between them. There are 13 residues in the CDR3. Germline V gives CDR1 SGHRS, CDR2 YFSETQ. The data are from a study of PD-L1 blockade in urothelial cancer. Study context: Treatment start was followed by blood analysis at 3 weeks (second dose) and again at 6 weeks.

Synthetic spike-ins, TCR analog templates, were added into each PCR. Method: immunoSEQ multiplex PCR; TCRdb's copy keeps in-frame clones and lacks some. The sample shows about 51,000 clones, around 87% of them seen only once. This TCR was sampled from a man aged 55 to 70 with urothelial cancer. The J gene is TRBJ1-5, the V gene TRBV5-1, with D hard to call. Source: PBMCs, taken around atezolizumab (anti-PD-L1) treatment. The CDR3 loop reads CASSFGPNQPQHF. CDR3 coding DNA: TGCGCCAGCAGCTTTGGGCCCAATCAGCCCCAGCATTTT.